Sequencing of this T cell receptor (beta chain) was carried out in a study of shared clonotypes between healthy human individuals. This clone was detected a few times. Clones were sequenced by immunoSEQ multiplex PCR, and TCRdb holds only the in-frame ones, with some missing. The data contain about 190,000 clones, 65% to 80% of them seen just once; the ten biggest clones take up around 9.3%. Those who donated, Caucasian adults without exception, all lived in Nashville, Tennessee. The authors divided CD4+ cells into CD45RA+ naive and CD45RA-negative memory subsets. Material: memory CD4+ T cells sorted from blood. Indicated subset: CD45RA-negative fraction. The sequence came from a man aged 25-40 years in good health.

The CDR3 region has the DNA TGCGCCAGCAGAAGACTAGCGCCGAACACCGGGGAGCTGTTTTTT. This gives the protein CASRRLAPNTGELFF. The rearrangement uses TRBV5-1 and TRBJ2-2; 8 bases fit TRBD2. The CDR3 totals 15 residues. J was trimmed by 0 bases and V by 5 bases; bases with no gene match: 3. Germline assignment: CDR1 SGHRS and CDR2 YFSETQ.